This T cell receptor (beta chain) was captured by sequencing in a study of blood T cell repertoires in COVID-19. Study-wide context: Material from acute and convalescent COVID-19 was sourced from the United States, Italy and Spain. T cells, B-cell-depleted T cells, or PBMCs supplied cDNA or gDNA.

The CDR3 covers 13 residues. Trimming removed 0 bases from V and 4 bases from J, with 6 bases in between. From germline, CDR1 is KGHDR and CDR2 SFDVKD. Methods used by the authors: Estimates of nucleated cell counts were drawn from the amplification of reference gene primers. Libraries were prepared by immunoSEQ multiplex PCR; TCRdb keeps only in-frame clonotypes and omits some of them. That table gives V, J and clone size, and the DNA gave D and trimming. The sample has about 280,000 clones; 85% to 90% are singletons. The TCR sequence derives from a man aged 35-49 years with acute or convalescent COVID-19. The sample comprised peripheral blood. The chain is built from TRBV24-1 and TRBJ2-7, with D possibly being TRBD1 (5 bases). In DNA, the CDR3 is TGTGCCACCAGTGATTTGCAGGGTTACGAGCAGTACTTC. As protein: CATSDLQGYEQYF.